This record looks at one T cell receptor (beta chain) sequence and its context. This entry belongs to a study of blood T cells in healthy people across ages. Sample-barcoded 5' priming and a J-beta primer mix drove a second PCR of about 7 to 12 cycles. Every single cDNA molecule received a tag from a template-switch adaptor with 12 random nucleotides. Each CDR3 protein gets one entry after TCRdb re-called the 5' RACE reads with MiXCR. In the table there are approximately 800,000 distinct CDR3 sequences, less than 70% of which are singletons. The study drew donors from healthy Caucasian individuals in Russia aged about 6 to 95. Germline CDR1 and CDR2: SEHNR and FQNEAQ (reference sequence). CDR3 length: 16 amino acids. Trimming pared 2 bases from V and 0 bases from J, leaving 13 bases between.

This receptor was obtained from a man of 80 years or more in good health. The rearrangement links TRBV7-9 to TRBJ1-1; no clear D. The source material was blood. CDR3 DNA: TGTGCCAGCAGCTTAACCAACAAACCTATGAACACTGAAGCTTTCTTT. Translation: CASSLTNKPMNTEAFF.